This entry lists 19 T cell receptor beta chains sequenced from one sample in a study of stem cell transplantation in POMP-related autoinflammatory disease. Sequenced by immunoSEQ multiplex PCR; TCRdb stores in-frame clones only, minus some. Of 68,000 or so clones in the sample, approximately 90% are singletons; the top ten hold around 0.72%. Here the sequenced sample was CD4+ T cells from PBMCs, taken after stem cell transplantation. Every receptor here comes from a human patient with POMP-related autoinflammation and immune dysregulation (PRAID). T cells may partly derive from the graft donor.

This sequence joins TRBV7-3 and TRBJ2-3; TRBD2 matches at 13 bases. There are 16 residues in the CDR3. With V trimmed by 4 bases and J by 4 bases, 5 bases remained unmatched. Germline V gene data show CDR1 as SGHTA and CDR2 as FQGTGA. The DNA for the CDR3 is TGTGCCAGCAGCTCCCCAGGACTAGCGGGAGCAGATACGCAGTATTTT. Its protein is CASSSPGLAGADTQYF.

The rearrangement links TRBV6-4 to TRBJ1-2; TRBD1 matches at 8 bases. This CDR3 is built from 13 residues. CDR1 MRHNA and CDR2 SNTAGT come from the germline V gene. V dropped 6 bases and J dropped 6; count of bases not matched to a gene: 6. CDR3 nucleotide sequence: TGTGCCAGCAGGGACAGGGAGGGCAATGGCTACACCTTC. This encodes CASRDREGNGYTF.

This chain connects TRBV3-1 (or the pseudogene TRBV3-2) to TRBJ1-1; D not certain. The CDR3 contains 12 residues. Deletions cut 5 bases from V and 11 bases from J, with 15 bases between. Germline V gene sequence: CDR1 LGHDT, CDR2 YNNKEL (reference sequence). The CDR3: CASSESNERAFF. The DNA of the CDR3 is TGTGCCAGCAGCGAAAGTAACGAGCGGGCTTTCTTT.

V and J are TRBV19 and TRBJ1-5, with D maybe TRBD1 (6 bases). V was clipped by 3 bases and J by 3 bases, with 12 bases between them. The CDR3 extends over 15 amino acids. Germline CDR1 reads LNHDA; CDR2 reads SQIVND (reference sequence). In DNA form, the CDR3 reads TGTGCCAGTAGTATGGGCAGGGGCCCCAATCAGCCCCAGCATTTT. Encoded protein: CASSMGRGPNQPQHF.

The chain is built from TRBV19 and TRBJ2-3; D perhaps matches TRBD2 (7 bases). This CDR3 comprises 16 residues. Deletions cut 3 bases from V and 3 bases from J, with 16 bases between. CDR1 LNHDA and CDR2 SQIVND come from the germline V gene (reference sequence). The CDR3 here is CASSIQAGRGTDTQYF. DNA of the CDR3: TGTGCCAGTAGTATTCAAGCAGGGAGGGGGACAGATACGCAGTATTTT. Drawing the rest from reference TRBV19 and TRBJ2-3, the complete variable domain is DGGITQSPKYLFRKEGQNVTLSCEQNLNHDAMYWYRQDPGQGLRLIYYSQIVNDFQKGDIAEGYSVSREKKESFPLTVTSAQKNPTAFYLCASSIQAGRGTDTQYFGPGTRLTVL.

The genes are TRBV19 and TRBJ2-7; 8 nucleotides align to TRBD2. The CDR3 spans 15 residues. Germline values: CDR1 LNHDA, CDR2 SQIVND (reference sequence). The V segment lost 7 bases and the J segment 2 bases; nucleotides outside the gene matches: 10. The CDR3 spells CASTTWAGGTYEQYF. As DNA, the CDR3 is TGTGCCAGTACCACTTGGGCGGGAGGCACCTACGAGCAGTACTTC.

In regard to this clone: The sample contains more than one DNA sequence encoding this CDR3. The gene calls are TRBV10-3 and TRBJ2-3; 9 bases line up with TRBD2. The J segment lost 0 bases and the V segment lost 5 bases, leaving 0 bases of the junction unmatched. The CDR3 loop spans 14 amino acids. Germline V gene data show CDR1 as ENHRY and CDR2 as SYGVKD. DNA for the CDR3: TGTGCCATCAGTACTAGCGGGAGCACAGATACGCAGTATTTT. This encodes CAISTSGSTDTQYF.

CDR3: CASSPRNVGTEAFF. CDR3 nucleotide sequence: TGTGCCAGCTCTCCAAGGAATGTCGGCACTGAAGCTTTCTTT. This chain links TRBV18 with TRBJ1-1; the D is unclear. In germline, CDR1 is KGHSH, CDR2 LQKENI. V gave up 6 bases and J gave up 4 bases, with 15 bases separating them. The CDR3 has 14 residues.

The CDR3 here is CASSQVEGNEAFF. CDR3 nucleotides: TGTGCCAGCAGCCAAGTGGAAGGGAATGAAGCTTTCTTT. V usage is TRBV3-1 (or the pseudogene TRBV3-2) and J usage is TRBJ1-1; D unclear. There are 13 residues in the CDR3. CDR1 and CDR2 (germline): LGHDT, YNNKEL (reference sequence). Trimming stripped 1 base from V and 7 bases from J, with 10 bases between.

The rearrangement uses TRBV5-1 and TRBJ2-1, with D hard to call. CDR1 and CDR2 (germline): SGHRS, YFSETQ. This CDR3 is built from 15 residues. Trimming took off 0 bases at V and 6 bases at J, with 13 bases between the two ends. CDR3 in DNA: TGCGCCAGCAGCTTGGAACTTGGACGAACCAATGAGCAGTTCTTC. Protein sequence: CASSLELGRTNEQFF.

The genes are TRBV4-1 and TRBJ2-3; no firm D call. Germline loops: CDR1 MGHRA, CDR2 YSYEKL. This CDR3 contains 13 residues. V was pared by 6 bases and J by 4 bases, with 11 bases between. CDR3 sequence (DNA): TGCGCCAGCAGGCGAAGCTACCCAGATACGCAGTATTTT. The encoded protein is CASRRSYPDTQYF.

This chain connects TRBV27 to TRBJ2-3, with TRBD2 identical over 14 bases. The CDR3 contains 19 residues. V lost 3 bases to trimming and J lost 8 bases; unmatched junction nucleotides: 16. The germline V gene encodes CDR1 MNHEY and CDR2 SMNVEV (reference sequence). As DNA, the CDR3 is TGTGCCAGCAGTTTGATCGGGACTAGCGGGAGAATGGGGGCAAGTACGCAGTATTTT. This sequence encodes CASSLIGTSGRMGASTQYF.

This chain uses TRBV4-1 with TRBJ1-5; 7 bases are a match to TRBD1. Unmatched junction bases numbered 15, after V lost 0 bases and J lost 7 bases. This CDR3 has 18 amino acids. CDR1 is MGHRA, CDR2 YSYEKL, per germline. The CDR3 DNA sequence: TGCGCCAGCAGCCAAGAGGAAACGGCAGGGGGATGGAGGCAGCCCCAGCATTTT. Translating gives CASSQEETAGGWRQPQHF.

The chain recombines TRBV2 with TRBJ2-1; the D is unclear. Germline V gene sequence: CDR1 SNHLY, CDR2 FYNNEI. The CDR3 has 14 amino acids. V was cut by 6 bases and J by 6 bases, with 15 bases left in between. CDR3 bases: TGTGCCAGCAGGTTCGCCCCCGTTACCAATGAGCAGTTCTTC. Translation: CASRFAPVTNEQFF. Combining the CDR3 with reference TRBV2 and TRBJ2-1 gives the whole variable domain EPEVTQTPSHQVTQMGQEVILRCVPISNHLYFYWYRQILGQKVEFLVSFYNNEISEKSEIFDDQFSVERPDGSNFTLKIRSTKLEDSAMYFCASRFAPVTNEQFFGPGTRLTVL.

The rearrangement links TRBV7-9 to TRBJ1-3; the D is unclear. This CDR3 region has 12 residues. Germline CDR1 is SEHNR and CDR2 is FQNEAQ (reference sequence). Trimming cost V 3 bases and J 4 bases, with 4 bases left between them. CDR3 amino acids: CASSLIGNTIYF. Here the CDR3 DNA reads TGTGCCAGCAGCTTGATCGGAAACACCATATATTTT.

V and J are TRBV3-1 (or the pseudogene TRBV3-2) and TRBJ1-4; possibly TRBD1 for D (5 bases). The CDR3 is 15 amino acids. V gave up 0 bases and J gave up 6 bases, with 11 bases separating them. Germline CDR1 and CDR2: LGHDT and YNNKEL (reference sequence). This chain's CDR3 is CASSQDPPGDEKLFF. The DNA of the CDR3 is TGTGCCAGCAGCCAAGATCCCCCGGGGGATGAAAAACTGTTTTTT.

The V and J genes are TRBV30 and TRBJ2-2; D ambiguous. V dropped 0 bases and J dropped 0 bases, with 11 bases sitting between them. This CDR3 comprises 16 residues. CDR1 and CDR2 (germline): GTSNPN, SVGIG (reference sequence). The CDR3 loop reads CAWSVGLPPNTGELFF. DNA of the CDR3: TGTGCCTGGAGTGTAGGGCTGCCGCCGAACACCGGGGAGCTGTTTTTT.

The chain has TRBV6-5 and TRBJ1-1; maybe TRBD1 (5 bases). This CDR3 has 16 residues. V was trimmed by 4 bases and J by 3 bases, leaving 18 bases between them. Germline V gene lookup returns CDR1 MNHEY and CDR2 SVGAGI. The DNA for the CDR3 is TGTGCCAGCAGTTGGTTAGGGGTAGAGTCGGACACTGAAGCTTTCTTT. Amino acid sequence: CASSWLGVESDTEAFF.

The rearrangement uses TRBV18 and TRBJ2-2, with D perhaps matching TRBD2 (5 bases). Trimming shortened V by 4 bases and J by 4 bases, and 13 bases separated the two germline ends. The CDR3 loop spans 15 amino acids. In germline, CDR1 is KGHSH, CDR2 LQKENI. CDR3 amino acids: CASSLTGTLTGELFF. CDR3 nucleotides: TGTGCCAGCTCACTGACGGGAACTCTCACCGGGGAGCTGTTTTTT. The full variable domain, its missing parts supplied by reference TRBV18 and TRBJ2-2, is NAGVMQNPRHLVRRRGQEARLRCSPMKGHSHVYWYRQLPEEGLKFMVYLQKENIIDESGMPKERFSAEFPKEGPSILRIQQVVRGDSAAYFCASSLTGTLTGELFFGEGSRLTVL.